This T cell receptor beta chain was sequenced for a study of blood T cell repertoires in COVID-19. Study-wide background: The samples span acute and convalescent COVID-19 from the United States, Italy and Spain. The cDNA or gDNA used as material had been derived from T cells, B-cell-depleted T cells, or PBMCs.

The authors' processing: Amplification with reference gene primers provided the estimates of nucleated cell counts. Clones were sequenced by immunoSEQ multiplex PCR, and TCRdb holds only the in-frame ones, with some missing. V and J calls and clone size are given by that table; D and trimming were obtained from the DNA. The table records around 81,000 clones, around 90% of them present only once. The trim removed 4 bases at V and 0 bases at J, leaving 5 bases unmatched. This CDR3 comprises 15 residues. The germline V gene has CDR1 LNHDA and CDR2 SQIVND (reference sequence). Sequenced input: peripheral blood. The sequence came from a man between 65 and 80 years old with acute or convalescent COVID-19. The V and J genes are TRBV19 and TRBJ2-7; 8 nucleotides align to TRBD1. DNA of the CDR3: TGTGCCAGTAGTAAGGACAGGGTTGCCTCCTACGAGCAGTACTTC. This gives the protein CASSKDRVASYEQYF.